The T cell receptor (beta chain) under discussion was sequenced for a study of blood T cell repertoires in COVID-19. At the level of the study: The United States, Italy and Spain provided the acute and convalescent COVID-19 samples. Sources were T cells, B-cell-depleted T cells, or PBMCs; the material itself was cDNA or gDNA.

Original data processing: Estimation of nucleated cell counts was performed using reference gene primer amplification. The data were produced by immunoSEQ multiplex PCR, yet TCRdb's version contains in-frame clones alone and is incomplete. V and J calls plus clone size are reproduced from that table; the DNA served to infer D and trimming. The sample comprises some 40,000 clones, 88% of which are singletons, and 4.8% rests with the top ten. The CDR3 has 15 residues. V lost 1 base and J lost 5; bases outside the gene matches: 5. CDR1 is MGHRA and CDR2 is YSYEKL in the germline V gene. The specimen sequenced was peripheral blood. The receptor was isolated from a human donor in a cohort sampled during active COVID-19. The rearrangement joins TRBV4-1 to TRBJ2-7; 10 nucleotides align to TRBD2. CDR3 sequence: CASSQGLAGVNEQYF. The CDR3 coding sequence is TGCGCCAGCAGCCAAGGGCTAGCGGGAGTAAACGAGCAGTACTTC.